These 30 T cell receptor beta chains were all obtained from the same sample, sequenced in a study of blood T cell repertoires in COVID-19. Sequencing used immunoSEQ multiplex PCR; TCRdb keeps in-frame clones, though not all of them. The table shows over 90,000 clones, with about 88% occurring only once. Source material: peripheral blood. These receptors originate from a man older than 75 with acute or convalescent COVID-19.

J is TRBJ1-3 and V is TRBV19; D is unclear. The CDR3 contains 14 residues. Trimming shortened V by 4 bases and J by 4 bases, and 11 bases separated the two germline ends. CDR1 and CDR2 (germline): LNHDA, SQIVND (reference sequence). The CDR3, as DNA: TGTGCCAGTAGTAAAGGAGGGATCGGAAACACCATATATTTT. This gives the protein CASSKGGIGNTIYF.

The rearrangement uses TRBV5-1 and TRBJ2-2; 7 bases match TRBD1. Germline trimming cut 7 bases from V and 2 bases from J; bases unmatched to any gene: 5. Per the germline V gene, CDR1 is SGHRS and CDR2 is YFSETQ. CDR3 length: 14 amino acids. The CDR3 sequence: CASGRQGNTGELFF. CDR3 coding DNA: TGCGCCAGCGGCAGACAGGGTAACACCGGGGAGCTGTTTTTT.

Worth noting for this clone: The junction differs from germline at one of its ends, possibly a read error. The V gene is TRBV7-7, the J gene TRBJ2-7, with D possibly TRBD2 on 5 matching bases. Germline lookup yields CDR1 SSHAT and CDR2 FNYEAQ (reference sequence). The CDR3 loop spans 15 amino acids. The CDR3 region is CASSLQPGSSYEQYF. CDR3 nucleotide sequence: TGTGCTAGCAGCTTACAACCGGGATCCAGTTACGAGCAGTACTTC.

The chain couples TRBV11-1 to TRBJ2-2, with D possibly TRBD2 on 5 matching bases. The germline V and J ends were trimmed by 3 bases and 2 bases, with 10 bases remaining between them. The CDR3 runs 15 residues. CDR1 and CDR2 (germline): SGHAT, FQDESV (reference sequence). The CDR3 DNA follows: TGTGCCAGCAGCTTCGGACTTGCAAACACCGGGGAGCTGTTTTTT. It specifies CASSFGLANTGELFF.

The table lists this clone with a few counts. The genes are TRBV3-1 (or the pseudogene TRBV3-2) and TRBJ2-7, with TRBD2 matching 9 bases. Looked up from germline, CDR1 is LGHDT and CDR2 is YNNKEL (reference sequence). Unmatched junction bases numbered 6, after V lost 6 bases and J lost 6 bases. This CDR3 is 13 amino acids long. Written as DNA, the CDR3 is TGTGCCAGCAGGGCGGGACTAGCTCGCGAGCAGTACTTC. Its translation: CASRAGLAREQYF.

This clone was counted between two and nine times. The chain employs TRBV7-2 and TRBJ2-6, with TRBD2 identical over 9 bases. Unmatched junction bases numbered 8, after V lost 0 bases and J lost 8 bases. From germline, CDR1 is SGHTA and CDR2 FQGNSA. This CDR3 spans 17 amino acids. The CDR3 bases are TGTGCCAGCAGCTTAGCGGCGGGAGGGGTTAGGTCCAACGTCCTGACTTTC. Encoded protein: CASSLAAGGVRSNVLTF. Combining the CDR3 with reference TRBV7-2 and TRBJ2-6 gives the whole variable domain GAGVSQSPSNKVTEKGKDVELRCDPISGHTALYWYRQSLGQGLEFLIYFQGNSAPDKSGLPSDRFSAERTGGSVSTLTIQRTQQEDSAVYLCASSLAAGGVRSNVLTFGAGSRLTVL.

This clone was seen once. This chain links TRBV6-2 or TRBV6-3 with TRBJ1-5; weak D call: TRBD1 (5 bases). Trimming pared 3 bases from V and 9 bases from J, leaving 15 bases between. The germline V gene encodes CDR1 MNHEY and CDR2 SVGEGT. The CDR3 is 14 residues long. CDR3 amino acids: CASSYPPAQGPQHF. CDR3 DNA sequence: TGTGCCAGCAGTTATCCACCGGCGCAGGGGCCCCAGCATTTT.

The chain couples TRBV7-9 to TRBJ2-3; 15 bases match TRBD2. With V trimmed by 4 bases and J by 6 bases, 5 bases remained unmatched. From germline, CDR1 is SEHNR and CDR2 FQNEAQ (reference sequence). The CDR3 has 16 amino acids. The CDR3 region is CASSWGLAGGRDTQYF. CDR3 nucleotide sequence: TGTGCCAGCAGCTGGGGACTAGCGGGAGGCCGTGATACGCAGTATTTT. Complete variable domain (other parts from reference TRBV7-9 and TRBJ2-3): DTGVSQNPRHKITKRGQNVTFRCDPISEHNRLYWYRQTLGQGPEFLTYFQNEAQLEKSRLLSDRFSAERPKGSFSTLEIQRTEQGDSAMYLCASSWGLAGGRDTQYFGPGTRLTVL.

In nucleotides, the CDR3 is TGTGCCAGCAGTCTGACAGACTTTTGGTCACCCCTCCACTTT. Encoded protein: CASSLTDFWSPLHF. This rearrangement joins TRBV28 to TRBJ1-6; tentative D call: TRBD1 (5 bases). Trimming left V 5 bases short and J 10 bases short, with 15 bases between. The CDR3 length is 14 residues. Germline V gene lookup returns CDR1 MDHEN and CDR2 SYDVKM.

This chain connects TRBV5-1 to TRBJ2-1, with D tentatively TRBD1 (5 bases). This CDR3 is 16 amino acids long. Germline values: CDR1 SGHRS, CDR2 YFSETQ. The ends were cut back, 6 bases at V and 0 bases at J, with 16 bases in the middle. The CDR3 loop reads CASTPGIPSSYNEQFF. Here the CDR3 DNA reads TGCGCCAGCACCCCAGGGATACCTAGCTCCTACAATGAGCAGTTCTTC.

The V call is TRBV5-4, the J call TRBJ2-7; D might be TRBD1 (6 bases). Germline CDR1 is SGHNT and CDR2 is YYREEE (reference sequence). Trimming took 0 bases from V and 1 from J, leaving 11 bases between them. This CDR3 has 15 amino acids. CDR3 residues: CASSLVGTRSYEQYF. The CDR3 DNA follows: TGTGCCAGCAGCTTGGTGGGGACACGATCCTACGAGCAGTACTTC.

The CDR3 DNA follows: TGTGCCACCAGTGCGGGCCCGAGAGATACGCAGTATTTT. Its translation is CATSAGPRDTQYF. The rearrangement joins TRBV15 to TRBJ2-3; D is perhaps TRBD2 (5 bases). The CDR3 length is 13 residues. The germline gives CDR1 LNHNV, CDR2 YYDKDF (reference sequence). Trimming pared 6 bases from V and 5 bases from J, leaving 12 bases between.

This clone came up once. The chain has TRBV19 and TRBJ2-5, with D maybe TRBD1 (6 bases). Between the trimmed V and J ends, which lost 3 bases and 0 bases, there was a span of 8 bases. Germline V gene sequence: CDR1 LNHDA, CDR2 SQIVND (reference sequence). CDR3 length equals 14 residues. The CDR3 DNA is TGTGCCAGTAGTATCACAGGGTACCAAGAGACCCAGTACTTC. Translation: CASSITGYQETQYF.

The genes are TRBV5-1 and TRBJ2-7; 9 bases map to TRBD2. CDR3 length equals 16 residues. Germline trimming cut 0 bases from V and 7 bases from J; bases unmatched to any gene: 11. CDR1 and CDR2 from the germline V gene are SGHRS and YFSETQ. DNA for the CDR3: TGCGCCAGCAGCTTGGAATCCCGCGGGAGGGCCGGGGAGCAGTACTTC. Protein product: CASSLESRGRAGEQYF.

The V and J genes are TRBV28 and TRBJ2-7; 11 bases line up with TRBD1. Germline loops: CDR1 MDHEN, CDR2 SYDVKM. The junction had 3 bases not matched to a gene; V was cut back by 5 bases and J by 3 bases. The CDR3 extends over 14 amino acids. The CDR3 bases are TGTGCCAGCAGTATGGGACAGGGGGGCTACGAGCAGTACTTC. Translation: CASSMGQGGYEQYF.

The CDR3 protein is CASSYSWGQGAPPQHF. The CDR3 DNA reads as TGTGCCAGCAGTTACTCCTGGGGTCAGGGGGCGCCACCCCAGCATTTT. The chain joins TRBV6-6 to TRBJ1-5, with 8 bases lining up with TRBD1. Trimming removed 0 bases from V and 10 bases from J; junction bases left unmatched: 11. Germline values: CDR1 MNHNY, CDR2 SVGAGI (reference sequence). The CDR3 length is 16 residues.

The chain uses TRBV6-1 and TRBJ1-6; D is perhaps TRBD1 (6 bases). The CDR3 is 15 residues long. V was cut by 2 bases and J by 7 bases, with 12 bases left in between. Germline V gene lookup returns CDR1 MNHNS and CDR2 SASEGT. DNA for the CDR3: TGTGCCAGCAGTGAATGGGCGGGGGCCAATTCACCCCTCCACTTT. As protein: CASSEWAGANSPLHF.

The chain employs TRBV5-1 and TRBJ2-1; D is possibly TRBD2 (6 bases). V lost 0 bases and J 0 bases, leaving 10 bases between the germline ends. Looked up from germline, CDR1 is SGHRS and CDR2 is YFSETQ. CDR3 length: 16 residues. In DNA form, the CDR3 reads TGCGCCAGCAGCTTGGACCCAGCGGGCTCCTACAATGAGCAGTTCTTC. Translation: CASSLDPAGSYNEQFF.

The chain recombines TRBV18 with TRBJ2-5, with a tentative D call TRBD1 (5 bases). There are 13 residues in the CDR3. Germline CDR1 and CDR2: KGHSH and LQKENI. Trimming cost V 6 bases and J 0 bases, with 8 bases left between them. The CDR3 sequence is CASSRQNQETQYF. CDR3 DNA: TGTGCCAGCTCCCGACAGAACCAAGAGACCCAGTACTTC. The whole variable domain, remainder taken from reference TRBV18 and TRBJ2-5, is NAGVMQNPRHLVRRRGQEARLRCSPMKGHSHVYWYRQLPEEGLKFMVYLQKENIIDESGMPKERFSAEFPKEGPSILRIQQVVRGDSAAYFCASSRQNQETQYFGPGTRLLVL.

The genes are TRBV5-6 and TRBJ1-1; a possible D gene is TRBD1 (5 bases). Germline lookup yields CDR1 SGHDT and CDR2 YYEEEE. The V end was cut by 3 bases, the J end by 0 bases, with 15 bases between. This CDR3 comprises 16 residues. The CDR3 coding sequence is TGTGCCAGCAGCTGGCGGGGCAGTGGAATGAACACTGAAGCTTTCTTT. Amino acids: CASSWRGSGMNTEAFF.

The CDR3 DNA sequence: TGTGCCAGCAAAGAGACAGGGGGCAATCAGCCCCAGCATTTT. Amino acid sequence: CASKETGGNQPQHF. The rearrangement links TRBV6-5 to TRBJ1-5; 8 bases agree with TRBD1. The CDR3 consists of 14 residues. Germline V gene sequence: CDR1 MNHEY, CDR2 SVGAGI. The junction had 4 bases not matched to a gene; V was cut back by 7 bases and J by 2 bases.

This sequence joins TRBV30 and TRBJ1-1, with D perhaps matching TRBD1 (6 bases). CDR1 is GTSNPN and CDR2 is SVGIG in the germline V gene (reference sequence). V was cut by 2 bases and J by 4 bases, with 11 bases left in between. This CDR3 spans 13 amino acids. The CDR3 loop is CAWSSGVFTEAFF. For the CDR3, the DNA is TGTGCCTGGAGTTCAGGGGTCTTCACTGAAGCTTTCTTT.

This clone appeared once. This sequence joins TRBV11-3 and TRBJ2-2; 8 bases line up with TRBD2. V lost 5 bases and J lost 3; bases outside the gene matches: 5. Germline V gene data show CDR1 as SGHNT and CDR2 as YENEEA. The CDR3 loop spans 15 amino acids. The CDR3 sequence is CASSPGGRDTGELFF. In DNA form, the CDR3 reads TGTGCCAGCAGCCCGGGGGGGAGGGACACCGGGGAGCTGTTTTTT.

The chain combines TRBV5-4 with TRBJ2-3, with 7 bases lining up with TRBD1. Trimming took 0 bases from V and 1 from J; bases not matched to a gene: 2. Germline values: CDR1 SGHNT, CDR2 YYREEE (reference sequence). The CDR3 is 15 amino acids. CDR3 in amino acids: CASSLDRGRTDTQYF. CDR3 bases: TGTGCCAGCAGCTTGGACAGGGGACGCACAGATACGCAGTATTTT. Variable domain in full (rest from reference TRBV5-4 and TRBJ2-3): ETGVTQSPTHLIKTRGQQVTLRCSSQSGHNTVSWYQQALGQGPQFIFQYYREEENGRGNFPPRFSGLQFPNYSSELNVNALELDDSALYLCASSLDRGRTDTQYFGPGTRLTVL.

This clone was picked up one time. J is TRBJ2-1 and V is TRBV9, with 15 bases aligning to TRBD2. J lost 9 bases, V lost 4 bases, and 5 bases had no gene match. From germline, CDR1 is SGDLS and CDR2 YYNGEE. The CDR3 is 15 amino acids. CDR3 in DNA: TGTGCCAGCAGCCCCCGGACTAGCGGGAGGGCTGAGCAGTTCTTC. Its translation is CASSPRTSGRAEQFF. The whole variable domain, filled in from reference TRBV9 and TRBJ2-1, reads DSGVTQTPKHLITATGQRVTLRCSPRSGDLSVYWYQQSLDQGLQFLIQYYNGEERAKGNILERFSAQQFPDLHSELNLSSLELGDSALYFCASSPRTSGRAEQFFGPGTRLTVL.

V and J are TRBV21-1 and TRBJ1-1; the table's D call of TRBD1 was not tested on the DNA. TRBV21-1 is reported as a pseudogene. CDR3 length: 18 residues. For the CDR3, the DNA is TGTGCCAGCAGCAAAGAGTTAGGAGGGGGCGCTTGGGTTAAGAGAGCTTTCTTT. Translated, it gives CASSKELGGGAWVKRAFF.

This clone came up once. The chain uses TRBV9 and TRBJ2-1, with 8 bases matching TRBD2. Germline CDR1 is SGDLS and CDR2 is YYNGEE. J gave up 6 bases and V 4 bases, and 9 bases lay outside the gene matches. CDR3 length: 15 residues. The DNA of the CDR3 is TGTGCCAGCAGCTTGACTAGCGCCTCGGGCAATGAGCAGTTCTTC. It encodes CASSLTSASGNEQFF.

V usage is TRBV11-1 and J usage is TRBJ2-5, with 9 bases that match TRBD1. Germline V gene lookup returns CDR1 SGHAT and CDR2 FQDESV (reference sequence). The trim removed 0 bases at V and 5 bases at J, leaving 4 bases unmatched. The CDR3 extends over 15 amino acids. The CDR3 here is CASSLAGDRDETQYF. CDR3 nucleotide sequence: TGTGCCAGCAGCTTAGCGGGGGACAGGGATGAGACCCAGTACTTC.

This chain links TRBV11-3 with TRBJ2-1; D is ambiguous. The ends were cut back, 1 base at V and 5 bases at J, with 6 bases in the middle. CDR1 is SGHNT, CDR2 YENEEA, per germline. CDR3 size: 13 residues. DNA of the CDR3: TGTGCCAGCAGCTTAGGGCCGAACAATGAGCAGTTCTTC. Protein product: CASSLGPNNEQFF.

CDR3: CASSNPKGQGVDEQYF. Here the CDR3 DNA reads TGTGCCAGTAGTAACCCTAAAGGACAGGGCGTCGACGAGCAGTACTTC. This sequence joins TRBV19 and TRBJ2-7, with 8 bases identical to TRBD1. CDR1 is LNHDA and CDR2 is SQIVND in the germline V gene (reference sequence). The CDR3 contains 16 residues. The V segment lost 4 bases and the J segment 5 bases; nucleotides outside the gene matches: 13.